Listed below are T cell receptor beta chains from one sample, sequenced in a study of cytomegalovirus exposure and HLA in healthy donors. Profiled with immunoSEQ multiplex PCR; TCRdb holds only in-frame clones, not every one. Counted here are more than 140,000 clones, 64% occurring once; the ten biggest clones make up 3%. The specimen was PBMCs. The origin of the receptors is a woman aged 25 to 45 in good health and CMV-seropositive. Both conserved end residues are part of each CDR3. D genes are given only for firm matches. Some rows mark clone size as missing; the rest say once, few, many or name a class of expanded clone.

- | - | TRBJ1-4 | TRBV6-1 | TGTGCCAGCAGTGAAGCGAGGGTTGAAAAACTGTTTTTT | CASSEARVEKLFF
- | - | TRBJ1-5 | TRBV10-3 | TGTGCCATCAGTGAGTCGCTTCAGGCCGGCCAGCCCCAGCATTTT | CAISESLQAGQPQHF
TRBD2 | few | TRBJ2-1 | TRBV7-9 | TGTGCCAGCAGCGGGGGACTAGCGGGGAACTACAATGAGCAGTTCTTC | CASSGGLAGNYNEQFF
TRBD2 | - | TRBJ2-3 | TRBV9 | TGTGCCAGCAGCGTTCGTCGTAGCGGGGGTAATACAGATACGCAGTATTTT | CASSVRRSGGNTDTQYF
- | - | TRBJ2-3 | TRBV7-3 | TGTGCCAGCAGACCCGTCGGGGGTAGCACAGATACGCAGTATTTT | CASRPVGGSTDTQYF
TRBD1 | - | TRBJ1-2 | TRBV5-6 | TGTGCCAGCAGCTTCGGACAGGGGGTGGGTGGCTACACCTTC | CASSFGQGVGGYTF
TRBD1 | - | TRBJ2-1 | TRBV25-1 | TGTGCCAGCAGTAGGGCAGGGGGCTACAATGAGCAGTTCTTC | CASSRAGGYNEQFF
TRBD1 | - | TRBJ1-4 | TRBV19 | TGTGCCAGTAGTGAGAAAGGGACAGGACGTGTTGAAAAACTGTTTTTT | CASSEKGTGRVEKLFF
TRBD1 | - | TRBJ1-4 | TRBV30 | TGTGCCTGGAGTATTTGGGTTGGAGGGACAGGGACTGAAAAACTGTTTTTT | CAWSIWVGGTGTEKLFF
- | - | TRBJ2-2 | TRBV29-1 | TGCAGCTTTCTGGGGTCGGGGACCGGGGAGCTGTTTTTT | CSFLGSGTGELFF
- | - | TRBJ2-5 | TRBV15 | TGTGCCACCAGCAGAGGCCTCCTCGGGTCGGGGGAGACCCAGTACTTC | CATSRGLLGSGETQYF
TRBD2 | - | TRBJ2-7 | TRBV5-1 | TGCGCCAGCAGCTTGGTAGCTAGCGGGGACTACGAGCAGTACTTC | CASSLVASGDYEQYF
- | once | TRBJ1-1 | TRBV11-3 | TGTGCCAGCAGCTTACCAAATGGGAGGGGAGGATTGAACACTGAAGCTTTCTTT | CASSLPNGRGGLNTEAFF
- | - | TRBJ2-5 | TRBV6-1 | TGTGCCAGCAGTGAAAACAGCTTCAGAAAAGAGACCCAGTACTTC | CASSENSFRKETQYF
TRBD2 | few | TRBJ2-3 | TRBV27 | TGTGCCAGCAGTTCTCCGGGACTAGCGGGAGAGGGCACAGATACGCAGTATTTT | CASSSPGLAGEGTDTQYF
TRBD1 | - | TRBJ1-5 | TRBV5-4 | TGTGCCAGCAGCTTGGACAGGGGGGATCAGCCCCAGCATTTT | CASSLDRGDQPQHF
TRBD2 | once | TRBJ2-1 | TRBV11-2 | TGTGCCAGCAGCTCACGGACTAGCGGGCATAATGAGCAGTTCTTC | CASSSRTSGHNEQFF
- | few | TRBJ1-2 | TRBV2 | TGTGCCAGCAGCCCTGGGCAGGGCGACTATGGCTACACCTTC | CASSPGQGDYGYTF
TRBD1 | - | TRBJ1-2 | TRBV2 | TGTGCCAGCAGCACCAGACAGGGGGTCGATTATGGCTACACCTTC | CASSTRQGVDYGYTF
- | - | TRBJ1-1 | TRBV19 | TGTGCCAGTAGTATAACGGGGGGCTGGAACACTGAAGCTTTCTTT | CASSITGGWNTEAFF
TRBD1 | - | TRBJ2-5 | TRBV5-4 | TGTGCCAGCAGCCCCCCACAGGGGGCGGCCCAAGAGACCCAGTACTTC | CASSPPQGAAQETQYF
- | - | TRBJ1-4 | TRBV7-4 | TGTGCCAGCAGCTTGGGCGCCCGATGGGAGGATGGGAAACTGTTTTTT | CASSLGARWEDGKLFF
TRBD2 | - | TRBJ2-7 | TRBV4-2 | TGTGCCAGCAGCCAACCGGGACTAGCGGGGAACTACGAGCAGTACTTC | CASSQPGLAGNYEQYF
TRBD1 | - | TRBJ2-3 | TRBV5-1 | TGCGCCAGCAGCACGGCCGGGACAGGGGGCTTAGCTACGCAGTATTTT | CASSTAGTGGLATQYF
TRBD1 | - | TRBJ1-2 | TRBV27 | TGTGCCAGCACCCTCCGAAGGACAGGGGGTAGGAACTATGGCTACACCTTC | CASTLRRTGGRNYGYTF
- | - | TRBJ1-2 | TRBV11-2 | TGTGCCAGCAGCTCCTACAGGGCTAACTATGGCTACACCTTC | CASSSYRANYGYTF
TRBD2 | - | TRBJ2-1 | TRBV5-6 | TGTGCCAGCAGCGCACCGGGACTAGCGGCATTGTACAATGAGCAGTTCTTC | CASSAPGLAALYNEQFF
- | few | TRBJ2-3 | TRBV7-6 | TGTGCCAGCAGCCCGAGCTTACGCCTAAGCACAGATACGCAGTATTTT | CASSPSLRLSTDTQYF